This T cell receptor (beta chain) was obtained from a study of early T cells in non-severe SARS-CoV-2 infection. Trimming removed 0 bases at V and 14 bases at J, with 23 bases between. The germline V gene encodes CDR1 MNHEY and CDR2 SVGAGI. This CDR3 has 16 residues. Attachment of unique molecular identifiers to individual cDNA molecules was performed. TCRdb re-derived calls from the 5' RACE reads in MiXCR, one entry per CDR3 protein. This table holds 53,000 or so distinct CDR3 sequences, 9.5% to 15% found once. The sample in question was whole blood, obtained at baseline. This clonotype was obtained from an adult who was a healthcare worker with PCR-confirmed SARS-CoV-2 infection or an uninfected control (not recorded which). The chain uses TRBV6-5 and TRBJ2-1; D is perhaps TRBD1 (6 bases). The CDR3 DNA follows: TGTGCCAGCAGTTACTCGAGAACGAGGGGGATAAACCCGGAGTTCTTC. The encoded protein is CASSYSRTRGINPEFF.